The following is a T cell receptor beta chain sequence with its context. Its antigen is currently unknown. The data were taken from a study of blood T cells in healthy people across ages. Investigators took 8 to 10 milliliters of peripheral blood from every donor. Study conclusions and caveats: Fewer expanded clones and more diversity marked long-lived versus aged donors.

Next came a second PCR, run for roughly 6 to 11 cycles, which used a sample-barcoded 5' primer along with a J-beta primer mix. TCRdb re-called the 5' RACE reads through MiXCR, storing one row per CDR3 protein. The sample carries about 1.4 million distinct CDR3 sequences, roughly 59% recorded once. The CDR3 has 15 amino acids. Per the germline V gene, CDR1 is MNHEY and CDR2 is SMNVEV (reference sequence). Between the trimmed V and J ends, which lost 4 bases and 7 bases, there was a span of 18 bases. This TCR was sampled from a man between 18 and 35 years old in good health. What was sequenced was blood. The chain has TRBV27 and TRBJ2-3; either TRBD1 or TRBD2 may fit D (5 bases each). The CDR3 is CASSSPGTAGYTQYF. CDR3 in DNA: TGTGCCAGCAGTTCCCCCGGGACCGCGGGCTATACGCAGTATTTT.